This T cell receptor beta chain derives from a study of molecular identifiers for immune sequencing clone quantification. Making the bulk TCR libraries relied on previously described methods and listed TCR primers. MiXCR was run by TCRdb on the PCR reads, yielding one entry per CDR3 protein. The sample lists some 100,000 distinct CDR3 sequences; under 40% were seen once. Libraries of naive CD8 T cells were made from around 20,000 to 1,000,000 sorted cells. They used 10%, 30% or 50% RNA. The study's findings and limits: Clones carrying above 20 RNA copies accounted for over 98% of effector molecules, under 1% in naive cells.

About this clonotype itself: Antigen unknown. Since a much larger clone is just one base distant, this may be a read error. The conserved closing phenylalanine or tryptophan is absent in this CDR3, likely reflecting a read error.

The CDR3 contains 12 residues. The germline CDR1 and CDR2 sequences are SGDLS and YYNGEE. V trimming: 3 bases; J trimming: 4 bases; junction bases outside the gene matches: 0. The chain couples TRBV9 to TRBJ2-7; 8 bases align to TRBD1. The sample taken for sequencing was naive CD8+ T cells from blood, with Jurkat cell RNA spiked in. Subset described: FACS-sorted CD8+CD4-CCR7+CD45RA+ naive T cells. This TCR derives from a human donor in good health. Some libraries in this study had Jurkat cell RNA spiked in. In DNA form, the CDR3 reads TGTGCCAGCAGCGGACAGGGGTACGAGCAGTACATC. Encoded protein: CASSGQGYEQYI.